Following are 19 T cell receptor beta chains from one sample sequenced in a study of shared clonotypes between healthy human individuals. TCRdb keeps only in-frame clones here, not all; method: immunoSEQ multiplex PCR. The repertoire consists of more than 1.2 million clones, with around 98.5% occurring once and the leading ten covering 0.3% to 0.45%. Sequencing used naive CD4+ T cells sorted from blood. Noted subset: CD45RA+ positively selected. The receptors were sampled from a man between 25 and 39 years old in good health.

The V call is TRBV28, the J call TRBJ2-5; TRBD2 matches 8 bases. This CDR3 spans 22 amino acids. Germline loops: CDR1 MDHEN, CDR2 SYDVKM. After removal of 6 bases from V and 2 bases from J, the junction contained 29 bases not matched to a gene. The CDR3: CASSGRGSSTESYFRPQETQYF. CDR3 bases: TGTGCCAGCAGCGGGAGGGGATCGTCGACAGAGTCGTACTTCCGACCTCAAGAGACCCAGTACTTC.

This clone was observed a single time. Other DNA sequences from this sample encode an identical CDR3 as well. V is TRBV19 and J is TRBJ1-1, with D maybe TRBD1 (5 bases). The germline V and J ends were trimmed by 7 bases and 2 bases, with 11 bases remaining between them. From germline, CDR1 is LNHDA and CDR2 SQIVND (reference sequence). The CDR3 consists of 13 residues. The CDR3 loop reads CASTPGLNTEAFF. The CDR3 coding sequence is TGTGCCAGTACCCCGGGACTTAACACTGAAGCTTTCTTT.

The V gene is TRBV9, the J gene TRBJ2-1, with a possible D match to TRBD2 (5 bases). The CDR3 length is 13 residues. From germline, CDR1 is SGDLS and CDR2 YYNGEE. Deletions cut 3 bases from V and 2 bases from J, with 6 bases between. Here the CDR3 reads CASSERTYNEQFF. The CDR3 DNA reads as TGTGCCAGCAGCGAGCGGACCTACAATGAGCAGTTCTTC. The whole variable domain, filled in from reference TRBV9 and TRBJ2-1, reads DSGVTQTPKHLITATGQRVTLRCSPRSGDLSVYWYQQSLDQGLQFLIQYYNGEERAKGNILERFSAQQFPDLHSELNLSSLELGDSALYFCASSERTYNEQFFGPGTRLTVL.

The rearrangement joins TRBV6-5 to TRBJ1-1, with TRBD1 matching 7 bases. The CDR3 has 13 residues. Germline V gene data show CDR1 as MNHEY and CDR2 as SVGAGI. J gave up 5 bases and V 4 bases, and 4 bases lay outside the gene matches. The CDR3 nucleotides read TGTGCCAGCAGTTTCCCCAGGGGGACTGAAGCTTTCTTT. Translated: CASSFPRGTEAFF.

The chain employs TRBV18 and TRBJ2-2; no clear D gene. CDR1 and CDR2 from the germline V gene are KGHSH and LQKENI. Trimming pared 1 base from V and 2 bases from J, leaving 5 bases between. CDR3 size: 14 residues. The DNA for the CDR3 is TGTGCCAGCTCACCACGGGTTAACACCGGGGAGCTGTTTTTT. Residues: CASSPRVNTGELFF.

This chain connects TRBV7-6 to TRBJ2-5; D is undetermined. The V end lost 5 bases, the J end lost 5 bases, and 9 bases lay between the germline ends. Germline lookup yields CDR1 SGHVS and CDR2 FNYEAQ. The CDR3 spans 12 residues. CDR3 in amino acids: CASSGPPETQYF. The CDR3 bases are TGTGCCAGCAGCGGCCCGCCGGAGACCCAGTACTTC. The full variable domain, completed using reference TRBV7-6 and TRBJ2-5, is GAGVSQSPRYKVTKRGQDVALRCDPISGHVSLYWYRQALGQGPEFLTYFNYEAQQDKSGLPNDRFSAERPEGSISTLTIQRTEQRDSAMYRCASSGPPETQYFGPGTRLLVL.

J is TRBJ1-4 and V is TRBV18; TRBD1 is a possible D gene (6 bases). The CDR3 contains 15 residues. Germline assignment: CDR1 KGHSH and CDR2 LQKENI. V was shortened by 0 bases and J by 11 bases, with 16 bases between the two germline ends. The CDR3, as DNA: TGTGCCAGCTCACCACCGTCCCGGGGGCAAGGTAAACTGTTTTTT. Amino acids: CASSPPSRGQGKLFF.

The chain links TRBV2 to TRBJ2-5; D is unclear. Trimming pared 3 bases from V and 7 bases from J, leaving 15 bases between. This CDR3 has 14 amino acids. Germline values: CDR1 SNHLY, CDR2 FYNNEI. Here the CDR3 reads CASSDIGSRPTQYF. Here the CDR3 DNA reads TGTGCCAGCAGTGACATAGGCAGCCGGCCGACCCAGTACTTC. Complete variable domain (other parts from reference TRBV2 and TRBJ2-5): EPEVTQTPSHQVTQMGQEVILRCVPISNHLYFYWYRQILGQKVEFLVSFYNNEISEKSEIFDDQFSVERPDGSNFTLKIRSTKLEDSAMYFCASSDIGSRPTQYFGPGTRLLVL.

This rearrangement joins TRBV5-1 to TRBJ2-7; D tentatively reads TRBD1 or TRBD2 (5 bases each). Germline-derived CDR1 and CDR2 are SGHRS and YFSETQ. The CDR3 has 16 residues. The V and J ends lost 4 bases and 1 base respectively, with 18 bases between them. In DNA, the CDR3 is TGCGCCAGCAGCATCGACCGGGACGGGCAATCCTACGAGCAGTACTTC. Translation gives CASSIDRDGQSYEQYF.

V and J are TRBV5-5 and TRBJ1-5; maybe TRBD1 (5 bases). This CDR3 spans 15 amino acids. V was cut by 4 bases and J by 4 bases, with 15 bases left in between. CDR1 and CDR2 from the germline V gene are SGHKS and YYEKEE (reference sequence). CDR3 loop: CASSGVGGSNQPQHF. The CDR3, as DNA: TGTGCCAGCAGCGGGGTTGGGGGTTCGAATCAGCCCCAGCATTTT.

The V and J genes are TRBV5-4 and TRBJ2-1; 12 nucleotides line up with TRBD2. V was clipped by 5 bases and J by 4 bases; unmatched bases: 4. Germline CDR1 and CDR2: SGHNT and YYREEE (reference sequence). The CDR3 spans 15 residues. The CDR3 protein is CASSQTSGGYNEQFF. DNA for the CDR3: TGTGCCAGCAGTCAGACTAGCGGGGGATACAATGAGCAGTTCTTC.

The chain uses TRBV9 and TRBJ2-7, with 7 bases fitting TRBD2. Trimming removed 4 bases from V and 6 bases from J; junction bases left unmatched: 4. The CDR3 length is 12 residues. The germline V gene encodes CDR1 SGDLS and CDR2 YYNGEE. The CDR3 reads CASSRGVGEQYF. The CDR3 DNA reads TGTGCCAGCAGCCGGGGGGTCGGCGAGCAGTACTTC.

V gene TRBV5-8 combines with J gene TRBJ1-2; D gene ambiguous. There are 12 residues in the CDR3. Trimming removed 7 bases from V and 4 bases from J, with 11 bases in between. From germline, CDR1 is SGHTS and CDR2 YDEGEE. As DNA, the CDR3 is TGTGCCAGCCGATGGGTGGGCTATGGCTACACCTTC. Translated: CASRWVGYGYTF.

This clone was found once. The chain is built from TRBV6-6 and TRBJ2-1, with 8 nucleotides matching TRBD2. Looked up from germline, CDR1 is MNHNY and CDR2 is SVGAGI (reference sequence). The CDR3 has 14 amino acids. The trim removed 9 bases at V and 6 bases at J, leaving 10 bases unmatched. The CDR3 here is CASSGGTRSNEQFF. As DNA, the CDR3 is TGTGCCAGTTCGGGGGGGACTAGGAGCAATGAGCAGTTCTTC.

The J gene is TRBJ2-7, the V gene TRBV5-4; the D is unclear. Trimming took off 4 bases at V and 0 bases at J, with 5 bases between the two ends. Germline V CDR1 and CDR2: SGHNT, YYREEE (reference sequence). This CDR3 contains 12 residues. CDR3 in amino acids: CASSVSSYEQYF. CDR3 coding DNA: TGTGCCAGCAGCGTAAGCTCCTACGAGCAGTACTTC.

The chain couples TRBV5-5 to TRBJ1-1; 9 positions match TRBD1. This CDR3 has 16 amino acids. The ends lost 4 bases at V and 11 bases at J; junction bases unmatched: 18. Germline CDR1 SGHKS, CDR2 YYEKEE (reference sequence). The CDR3 is CASSPPSLTGGNKAFF. CDR3 in DNA: TGTGCCAGCAGCCCCCCATCCCTGACAGGGGGAAACAAGGCTTTCTTT.

Concerning this clone: The same CDR3 also results from other DNA sequences found in this sample. The CDR3 region is CAWSVLETQYF. The CDR3 DNA is TGTGCCTGGAGTGTACTGGAGACCCAGTACTTC. The chain couples TRBV30 to TRBJ2-5; the D is unclear. This CDR3 region has 11 residues. CDR1 GTSNPN and CDR2 SVGIG come from the germline V gene (reference sequence). Between the trimmed V and J ends, which lost 0 bases and 5 bases, there was a span of 4 bases.

The rearrangement joins TRBV9 to TRBJ2-4, with TRBD1 as a possible D gene (6 bases). Per the germline V gene, CDR1 is SGDLS and CDR2 is YYNGEE. The V end lost 0 bases, the J end lost 1 base, and 17 bases lay between the germline ends. This CDR3 is 18 amino acids long. CDR3 amino acids: CASSVDQGPPWAKNIQYF. CDR3 coding DNA: TGTGCCAGCAGCGTAGACCAGGGGCCACCATGGGCCAAAAACATTCAGTACTTC.

V usage is TRBV2 and J usage is TRBJ2-1; TRBD1 matches 8 bases. The CDR3 covers 13 residues. The ends lost 5 bases at V and 7 bases at J; junction bases unmatched: 4. CDR1 SNHLY and CDR2 FYNNEI come from the germline V gene. The CDR3 DNA reads as TGTGCCAGCAGTCCGGACAGGGTAAATGAGCAGTTCTTC. Translating it yields CASSPDRVNEQFF.